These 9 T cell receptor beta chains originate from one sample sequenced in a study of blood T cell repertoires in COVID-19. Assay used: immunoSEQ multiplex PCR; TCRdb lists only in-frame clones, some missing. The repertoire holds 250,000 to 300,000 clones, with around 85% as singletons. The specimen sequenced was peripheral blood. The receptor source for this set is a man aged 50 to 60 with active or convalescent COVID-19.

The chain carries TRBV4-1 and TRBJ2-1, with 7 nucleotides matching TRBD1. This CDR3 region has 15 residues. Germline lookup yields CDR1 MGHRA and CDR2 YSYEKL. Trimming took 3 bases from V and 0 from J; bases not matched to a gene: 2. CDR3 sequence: CASSQDRSSYNEQFF. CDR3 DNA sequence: TGCGCCAGCAGCCAGGACAGGAGCTCCTACAATGAGCAGTTCTTC.

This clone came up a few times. CDR3 sequence: CAWSRHRYEQYF. Written as DNA, the CDR3 is TGTGCCTGGAGCCGACACCGCTACGAGCAGTACTTC. J is TRBJ2-7 and V is TRBV30, with D hard to call. The germline CDR1 and CDR2 sequences are GTSNPN and SVGIG (reference sequence). Trimming pared 3 bases from V and 3 bases from J, leaving 9 bases between. The CDR3 loop spans 12 amino acids. The complete variable domain, with remaining parts taken from reference TRBV30 and TRBJ2-7, reads SQTIHQWPATLVQPVGSPLSLECTVEGTSNPNLYWYRQAAGRGLQLLFYSVGIGQISSEVPQNLSASRPQDRQFILSSKKLLLSDSGFYLCAWSRHRYEQYFGPGTRLTVT.

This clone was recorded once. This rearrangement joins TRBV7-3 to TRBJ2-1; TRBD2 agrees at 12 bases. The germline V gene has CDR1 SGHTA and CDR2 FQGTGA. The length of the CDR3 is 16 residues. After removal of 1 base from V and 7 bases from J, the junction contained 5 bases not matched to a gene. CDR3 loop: CASSLRAGTSGNEQFF. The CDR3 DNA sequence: TGTGCCAGCAGCTTAAGAGCTGGGACTAGCGGGAATGAGCAGTTCTTC.

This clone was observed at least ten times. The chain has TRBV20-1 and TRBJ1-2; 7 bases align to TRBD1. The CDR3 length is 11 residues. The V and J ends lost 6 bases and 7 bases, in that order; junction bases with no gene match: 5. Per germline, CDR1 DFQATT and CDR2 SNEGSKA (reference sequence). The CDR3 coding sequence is TGCAGTGCCGCGACAGGGAGTGGCTACACCTTC. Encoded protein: CSAATGSGYTF.

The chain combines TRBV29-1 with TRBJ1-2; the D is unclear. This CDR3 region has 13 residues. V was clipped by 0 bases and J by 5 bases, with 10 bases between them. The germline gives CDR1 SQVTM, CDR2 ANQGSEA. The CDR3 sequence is CSVEDRLGYGYTF. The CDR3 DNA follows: TGCAGCGTTGAAGACCGCCTCGGGTATGGCTACACCTTC.

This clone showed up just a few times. This CDR3 is CASSYSGGIGYTF. The CDR3 coding sequence is TGTGCCAGCAGTTACTCGGGAGGAATTGGCTACACCTTC. The rearrangement links TRBV6-2 or TRBV6-3 to TRBJ1-2; D call uncertain. In germline, CDR1 is MNHEY, CDR2 SVGEGT. The CDR3 is 13 amino acids. Trimming took 0 bases from V and 7 from J, leaving 9 bases between them.

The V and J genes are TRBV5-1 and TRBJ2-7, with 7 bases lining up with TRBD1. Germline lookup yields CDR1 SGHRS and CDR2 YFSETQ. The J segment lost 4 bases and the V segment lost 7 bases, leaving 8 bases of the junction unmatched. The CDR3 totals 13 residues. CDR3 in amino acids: CASGATGPYEQYF. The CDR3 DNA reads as TGCGCCAGCGGGGCGACAGGGCCTTACGAGCAGTACTTC.

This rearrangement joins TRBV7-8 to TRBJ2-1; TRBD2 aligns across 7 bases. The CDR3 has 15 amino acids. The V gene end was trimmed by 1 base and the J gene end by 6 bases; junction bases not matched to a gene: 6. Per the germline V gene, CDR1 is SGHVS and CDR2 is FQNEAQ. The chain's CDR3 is CASSLGRGVRNEQFF. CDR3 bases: TGTGCCAGCAGCTTAGGTCGGGGGGTTCGCAATGAGCAGTTCTTC.

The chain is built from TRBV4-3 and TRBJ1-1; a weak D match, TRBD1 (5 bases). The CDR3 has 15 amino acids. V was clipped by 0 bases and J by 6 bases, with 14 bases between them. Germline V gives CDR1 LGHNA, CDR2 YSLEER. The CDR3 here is CASSQDGGVGSEAFF. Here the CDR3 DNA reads TGCGCCAGCAGCCAAGACGGGGGGGTAGGTTCTGAAGCTTTCTTT.